The 29 T cell receptor beta chains reported below all come from one sample, sequenced in a study of blood T cell repertoires in COVID-19. Here immunoSEQ multiplex PCR was the method, and the copy in TCRdb shows in-frame clones only, minus some. The sample lists roughly 350,000 clones; more than 75% were seen once. Sequenced input: peripheral blood. The receptors were sampled from a woman aged 50 to 65 with active or convalescent COVID-19.

The J gene is TRBJ2-7, the V gene TRBV19; 9 bases align to TRBD2. The V and J ends lost 3 bases and 5 bases, in that order; junction bases with no gene match: 8. Per germline, CDR1 LNHDA and CDR2 SQIVND (reference sequence). CDR3 length: 15 amino acids. The CDR3 reads CASSIVGGRANEQYF. For the CDR3, the DNA is TGTGCCAGTAGTATTGTCGGCGGGAGGGCCAACGAGCAGTACTTC.

The chain has TRBV4-3 and TRBJ2-2; 8 bases match TRBD2. The germline gives CDR1 LGHNA, CDR2 YSLEER. This CDR3 spans 16 amino acids. V trimming: 2 bases; J trimming: 1 base; junction bases outside the gene matches: 3. The CDR3: CASSQQSGGNTGELFF. The DNA of the CDR3 is TGCGCCAGCAGCCAACAGAGCGGGGGGAACACCGGGGAGCTGTTTTTT.

The V call is TRBV19, the J call TRBJ2-1; 8 nucleotides align to TRBD2. Germline lookup yields CDR1 LNHDA and CDR2 SQIVND (reference sequence). The CDR3 is 16 amino acids. V lost 7 bases to trimming and J lost 3 bases; unmatched junction nucleotides: 11. CDR3 amino acids: CASNLAGPRGYNEQFF. For the CDR3, the DNA is TGTGCCAGTAACCTAGCGGGCCCAAGGGGCTACAATGAGCAGTTCTTC.

The chain is built from TRBV19 and TRBJ2-2, with D tentatively TRBD2 (6 bases). The V gene's germline CDR1 is LNHDA and CDR2 SQIVND (reference sequence). V shed 5 bases and J shed 3 bases, with 16 bases lying between them. CDR3 length equals 16 residues. The CDR3 region has the DNA TGTGCCAGTAGTTACTTAGCGGTAAGGGACACCGGGGAGCTGTTTTTT. Encoded protein: CASSYLAVRDTGELFF.

The chain joins TRBV14 to TRBJ1-4, with D perhaps TRBD1 (5 bases). The V gene's germline CDR1 is SGHDN and CDR2 FVKESK. V lost 4 bases and J 7 bases, leaving 16 bases between the germline ends. The CDR3 is made up of 15 amino acids. CDR3 protein: CASSLTAGYGEKLFF. For the CDR3, the DNA is TGTGCCAGCAGCCTGACAGCTGGGTATGGTGAAAAACTGTTTTTT.

The chain joins TRBV11-1 to TRBJ2-1, with a weak D call TRBD2 (5 bases). From germline, CDR1 is SGHAT and CDR2 FQDESV (reference sequence). The CDR3 consists of 15 residues. V was pared by 3 bases and J by 2 bases, with 11 bases between. The CDR3 nucleotides read TGTGCCAGCAGCTTGGATCGAGGGACCTACAATGAGCAGTTCTTC. Protein: CASSLDRGTYNEQFF. Full variable domain (remainder filled in from reference TRBV11-1 and TRBJ2-1): EAEVAQSPRYKITEKSQAVAFWCDPISGHATLYWYRQILGQGPELLVQFQDESVVDDSQLPKDRFSAERLKGVDSTLKIQPAELGDSAMYLCASSLDRGTYNEQFFGPGTRLTVL.

This chain links TRBV12-3 or TRBV12-4 with TRBJ2-1; D is perhaps TRBD2 (5 bases). The V end was cut by 5 bases, the J end by 7 bases, with 12 bases between. The CDR3 is made up of 13 amino acids. The CDR3 DNA follows: TGTGCCAGCAGTCCTAGCATCCCAAATGAGCAGTTCTTC. Amino acids: CASSPSIPNEQFF.

The rearrangement links TRBV20-1 to TRBJ1-6, with 7 bases fitting TRBD1. Losses at the gene ends were 3 bases for V and 9 bases for J; bases not matched to a gene: 2. The CDR3 sequence is 12 residues long. The germline CDR1 and CDR2 sequences are DFQATT and SNEGSKA (reference sequence). As DNA, the CDR3 is TGCAGTGCTAGTTACAGGGGTTCACCCCTCCACTTT. Protein: CSASYRGSPLHF.

V is TRBV19 and J is TRBJ1-4, with 10 bases fitting TRBD1. The CDR3 sequence is 16 residues long. Germline values: CDR1 LNHDA, CDR2 SQIVND (reference sequence). With V trimmed by 3 bases and J by 8 bases, 9 bases remained unmatched. CDR3 loop: CASSIGTGEGSEKLFF. The CDR3, as DNA: TGTGCCAGTAGTATCGGGACAGGGGAAGGGAGCGAAAAACTGTTTTTT.

The chain couples TRBV5-1 to TRBJ2-1; 9 nucleotides align to TRBD1. The CDR3 spans 13 residues. The J segment lost 9 bases and the V segment lost 4 bases, leaving 5 bases of the junction unmatched. Looked up from germline, CDR1 is SGHRS and CDR2 is YFSETQ. CDR3 region: CASSGGTGSEQFF. The CDR3 nucleotides are TGCGCCAGCAGCGGGGGGACAGGGTCTGAGCAGTTCTTC.

The DNA of the CDR3 is TGCGCCAGCAGCCAAGATCTCAGGATTTACGAGCAGTACTTC. Translation: CASSQDLRIYEQYF. This chain links TRBV4-1 with TRBJ2-7, with no clear D. The CDR3 runs 14 residues. Germline CDR1 MGHRA, CDR2 YSYEKL. Trimming pared 0 bases from V and 4 bases from J, leaving 10 bases between.

The chain uses TRBV9 and TRBJ2-6, with a tentative D call TRBD2 (5 bases). Trimming stripped 3 bases from V and 0 bases from J, with 10 bases between. Germline lookup yields CDR1 SGDLS and CDR2 YYNGEE. The CDR3 sequence is 16 residues long. CDR3 coding DNA: TGTGCCAGCAGCGCCCTGGGGAGCTCTGGGGCCAACGTCCTGACTTTC. The encoded protein is CASSALGSSGANVLTF.

The V and J genes are TRBV13 and TRBJ1-1, with TRBD1 matching 12 bases. The V segment lost 4 bases and the J segment 5 bases; nucleotides outside the gene matches: 11. Germline-derived CDR1 and CDR2 are PRHDT and FYEKMQ (reference sequence). The CDR3 length is 17 residues. The CDR3 nucleotides read TGTGCCAGCAGCTCTAGGGACAGGGGGCGCATAAGGACTGAAGCTTTCTTT. Translated, it gives CASSSRDRGRIRTEAFF.

The chain combines TRBV29-1 with TRBJ2-3, with 7 positions matching TRBD1. The CDR3 sequence is 16 residues long. Germline loops: CDR1 SQVTM, CDR2 ANQGSEA. Losses at the gene ends were 6 bases for V and 2 bases for J; bases not matched to a gene: 14. CDR3 in DNA: TGCAGCGTCTTAAAATACCGGGACAGTTCCACAGATACGCAGTATTTT. Residues: CSVLKYRDSSTDTQYF.

For the CDR3, the DNA is TGTGCCAGCAGCCAAACTGAGGGGGCACAGCCCCAGCATTTT. Protein product: CASSQTEGAQPQHF. The chain uses TRBV3-1 (or the pseudogene TRBV3-2) and TRBJ1-5, with 7 bases that match TRBD1. CDR3 length equals 14 residues. Germline trimming cut 2 bases from V and 7 bases from J; bases unmatched to any gene: 5. CDR1 and CDR2 from the germline V gene are LGHDT and YNNKEL (reference sequence).

The J gene is TRBJ2-1, the V gene TRBV5-1; 11 bases line up with TRBD1. Germline lookup yields CDR1 SGHRS and CDR2 YFSETQ. V lost 2 bases to trimming and J lost 2 bases; unmatched junction nucleotides: 6. This CDR3 spans 17 amino acids. In DNA form, the CDR3 reads TGCGCCAGCAGCTTTTCCCCGGGACAGGGGGCCTACAATGAGCAGTTCTTC. It codes for CASSFSPGQGAYNEQFF.

This chain connects TRBV27 to TRBJ2-7, with a possible D match to TRBD2 (5 bases). This CDR3 region has 12 residues. Germline V lookup: CDR1 MNHEY, CDR2 SMNVEV (reference sequence). Trimming took off 3 bases at V and 4 bases at J, with 7 bases between the two ends. For the CDR3, the DNA is TGTGCCAGCAGTTTCCCGGGGTACGAGCAGTACTTC. Encoded protein: CASSFPGYEQYF.

V usage is TRBV9 and J usage is TRBJ2-2, with D perhaps TRBD1 (6 bases). CDR1 and CDR2 (germline): SGDLS, YYNGEE. This CDR3 contains 16 residues. Deletions cut 0 bases from V and 0 bases from J, with 9 bases between. CDR3 nucleotide sequence: TGTGCCAGCAGCGTAGCTGGACAGCCGAACACCGGGGAGCTGTTTTTT. This encodes CASSVAGQPNTGELFF. Full variable domain (rest looked up from reference TRBV9 and TRBJ2-2): DSGVTQTPKHLITATGQRVTLRCSPRSGDLSVYWYQQSLDQGLQFLIQYYNGEERAKGNILERFSAQQFPDLHSELNLSSLELGDSALYFCASSVAGQPNTGELFFGEGSRLTVL.

V is TRBV24-1 and J is TRBJ2-7, with 8 bases lining up with TRBD1. V was pared by 4 bases and J by 3 bases, with 13 bases of the junction left unmatched. This CDR3 region has 17 residues. Germline CDR1 KGHDR, CDR2 SFDVKD. CDR3 sequence (DNA): TGTGCCACCAGTGAACTCAGGGGGCCTCAGGATATCTACGAGCAGTACTTC. Protein sequence: CATSELRGPQDIYEQYF.

This chain uses TRBV7-2 with TRBJ2-7; 13 bases match TRBD2. J gave up 3 bases and V 5 bases, and 4 bases lay outside the gene matches. The CDR3 is 15 residues long. Germline CDR1 SGHTA, CDR2 FQGNSA. The CDR3 sequence: CASSPRTSGSYEQYF. CDR3 nucleotide sequence: TGTGCCAGCAGCCCTCGGACTAGCGGGAGCTACGAGCAGTACTTC.

This rearrangement joins TRBV7-2 to TRBJ2-7; possibly TRBD1 for D (5 bases). V lost 11 bases and J 6 bases, leaving 20 bases between the germline ends. The germline CDR1 and CDR2 sequences are SGHTA and FQGNSA. The CDR3 totals 13 residues. The CDR3 sequence is CASQGDRLSEQYF. The CDR3 coding sequence is TGTGCCTCACAAGGGGATCGGTTATCCGAGCAGTACTTC.

The V call is TRBV25-1, the J call TRBJ2-1; 8 bases are shared with TRBD2. The CDR3 is made up of 18 amino acids. J was trimmed by 2 bases and V by 0 bases; bases with no gene match: 9. Germline loops: CDR1 MGHDK, CDR2 SYGVNS. The CDR3 reads CASSEYDRTSHPYNEQFF. In DNA form, the CDR3 reads TGTGCCAGCAGTGAATACGATCGGACTAGCCATCCCTACAATGAGCAGTTCTTC.

The chain has TRBV6-5 and TRBJ2-1, with TRBD1 identical over 7 bases. V was clipped by 5 bases and J by 9 bases; unmatched bases: 1. Germline V gene sequence: CDR1 MNHEY, CDR2 SVGAGI. The CDR3 spans 11 residues. The CDR3 nucleotides are TGTGCCAGCAGTCAGGGGGTTGAGCAGTTCTTC. As protein: CASSQGVEQFF.

The V gene is TRBV15, the J gene TRBJ1-2; a possible D gene is TRBD1 (6 bases). V gave up 1 base and J gave up 7 bases, with 19 bases separating them. CDR3 length: 16 amino acids. CDR1 LNHNV and CDR2 YYDKDF come from the germline V gene (reference sequence). In DNA, the CDR3 is TGTGCCACCAGCAGAGCGGGGGAGGGGGGCGGCTCTGGCTACACCTTC. It specifies CATSRAGEGGGSGYTF.

The rearrangement uses TRBV5-4 and TRBJ2-3; D is perhaps TRBD1 (8 bases). The CDR3 contains 15 residues. CDR1 is SGHNT and CDR2 is YYREEE in the germline V gene (reference sequence). Trimming took off 0 bases at V and 4 bases at J, with 12 bases between the two ends. DNA of the CDR3: TGTGCCAGCAGCTTGGGACAGGGGAGGGCAGATACGCAGTATTTT. Encoded protein: CASSLGQGRADTQYF.

The gene calls are TRBV28 and TRBJ1-6, with D tentatively TRBD1 (5 bases). There are 15 residues in the CDR3. CDR1 and CDR2 (germline): MDHEN, SYDVKM. Trimming removed 8 bases at V and 7 bases at J, with 18 bases between. The chain's CDR3 is CASLWGSDKNSPLHF. CDR3 DNA sequence: TGTGCCAGCCTTTGGGGCTCGGATAAGAATTCACCCCTCCACTTT.

This rearrangement joins TRBV10-3 to TRBJ1-2; 7 bases are shared with TRBD1. CDR1 and CDR2 (germline): ENHRY, SYGVKD. This CDR3 contains 11 residues. Losses at the gene ends were 8 bases for V and 5 bases for J; bases not matched to a gene: 2. DNA for the CDR3: TGTGCCATCGGGACAGAGTATGGCTACACCTTC. It encodes CAIGTEYGYTF.

The chain has TRBV9 and TRBJ2-7; 7 nucleotides match TRBD1. The CDR3 sequence is 14 residues long. Germline assignment: CDR1 SGDLS and CDR2 YYNGEE. Trimming took 0 bases from V and 3 from J; bases not matched to a gene: 3. The DNA of the CDR3 is TGTGCCAGCAGCGTAGCTTGGGACAGCTACGAGCAGTACTTC. The encoded protein is CASSVAWDSYEQYF.

In this sample, this clone turned up once. V and J are TRBV27 and TRBJ1-5; D may be TRBD1 (6 bases). Trimming cost V 6 bases and J 1 base, with 13 bases left between them. This CDR3 has 15 residues. Per germline, CDR1 MNHEY and CDR2 SMNVEV (reference sequence). CDR3 sequence: CASRAGQLSNQPQHF. CDR3 bases: TGTGCCAGCAGGGCTGGACAGCTAAGCAATCAGCCCCAGCATTTT.